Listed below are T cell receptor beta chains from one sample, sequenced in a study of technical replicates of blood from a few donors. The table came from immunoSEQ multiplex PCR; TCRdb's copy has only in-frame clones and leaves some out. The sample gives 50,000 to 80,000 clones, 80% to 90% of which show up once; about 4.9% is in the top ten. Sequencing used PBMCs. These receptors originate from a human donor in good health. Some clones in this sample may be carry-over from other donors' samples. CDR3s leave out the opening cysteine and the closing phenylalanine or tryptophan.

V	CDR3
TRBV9	ASSSDLGAVGTEAF
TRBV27	ASGRGGTDTQY
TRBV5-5	ASRVRLAGYNEQF
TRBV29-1	SVALQGALLETQY
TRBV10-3	AISESASGRSGSFSYEQY
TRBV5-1	ASSGTSGGTDTQY
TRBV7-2	ASSPSGTYEQY
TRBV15	ATSNKGVAFTDTQY
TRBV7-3	ASSLMRGQGYEQY
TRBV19	ASSEALGQVNEKLF
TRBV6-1	ASSEGDLLGEQY
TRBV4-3	ASSQDRAGGFISSYEQY
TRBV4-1	ASSPPGVRDTDTQY
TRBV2	ASGQRAGGSGNTIY
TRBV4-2	ASSQAPSGRNTDTQY
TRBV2	ASSEGTGHYEQY
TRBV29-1	SVEVRTSEAYEQY
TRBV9	ASSVESASETQY
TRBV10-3	AISKGLDSYNEQF
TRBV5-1	ASSATGGSTEAF
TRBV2	ASSPRTGVVETQY
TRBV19	ASSDNLQEQY
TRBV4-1	ASSQENRGVYGYT
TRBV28	ASSGGDRGYGYT
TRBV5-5	ASSAQTSGAETQY
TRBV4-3	ASSQAAGALGETQY
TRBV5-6	ASSLLVGSGGEQY
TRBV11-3	ASSLGLNTEAF
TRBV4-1	ASSISGSGYNSPLH
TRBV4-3	ASSRDSGGATDTQY
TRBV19	ASSITGANTEAF
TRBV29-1	SVCRDSSYGGNEQF
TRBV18	ASSQGTSGSSRLNEQF
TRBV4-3	ASSQDVGAGNQETQY
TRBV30	AWSRQQYGYT
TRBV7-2	ASSPFALTTDTQY
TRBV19	ASSPGQHKNIQY
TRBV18	ASSLGLLMNTEAF
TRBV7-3	ASKRAGVNNEQF
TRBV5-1	ASKVADSYEQY
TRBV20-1	SAVTVAGQF
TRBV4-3	ASSQDPYRDIVSGANVLT
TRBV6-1	ANALGAGNSPLH
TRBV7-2	ASSGGVNRRVSYEQY
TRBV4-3	ASSQDLQSREY
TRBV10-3	AISVADSYNEQF
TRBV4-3	ASSQQGTGSYEQY
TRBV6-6	ASSDYKPEQF
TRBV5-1	ASSHTLLADSYNEQF
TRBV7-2	ASSRGQLNEKLF
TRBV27	ASSPVLRQGSYSNQPQH